The clone carrying this TCR beta chain is medium-sized by share. This CDR3 spans 12 amino acids. The V gene lost 3 bases and the J gene lost 4 bases, with 6 bases spanning the gap. The germline V gene encodes CDR1 SGHTA and CDR2 FQGTGA. The data belong to a study of OX40 agonist ivuxolimab in advanced cancers. Study-wide context: Treatment of patients was with ivuxolimab, an agonistic anti-OX40 (CD134) antibody. Melanoma, hepatocellular carcinoma, head and neck or renal cell cancer occurred in dose-escalation patients. It was permissible to have had prior anti-PD-1, anti-PD-L1 or anti-CTLA-4 therapy, and approximately 38% had some. Two cutaneous melanoma patients and one hepatocellular carcinoma patient, three in all, had partial responses.

The method was immunoSEQ multiplex PCR; TCRdb's version includes in-frame clones alone and lacks a portion of them. The sample contains tens of thousands of clones, around 87% of which appear only once. This clonotype was sampled from an adult with an advanced solid tumor such as melanoma, head and neck, liver or kidney cancer. Material: CD4+ or CD8+ T cells sorted from blood, obtained in a trial of the OX40 agonist ivuxolimab. The genes are TRBV7-3 and TRBJ1-2, with D hard to call. The CDR3 DNA reads as TGTGCCAGCAGCTTTGAAGGCTATGGCTACACCTTC. It translates to CASSFEGYGYTF.